Listed here are 21 T cell receptor beta chains from one sample, sequenced in a study of blood T cell repertoires in COVID-19. Sequenced by immunoSEQ multiplex PCR; TCRdb stores in-frame clones only, minus some. The repertoire holds about 270,000 clones, with around 87% as singletons. The sample consisted of PBMCs or T cells enriched from blood (not recorded which). The receptors here all came from a woman younger than 35 who had recovered from COVID-19.

V and J are TRBV10-3 and TRBJ2-2; tentatively, D is TRBD2 (7 bases). V was cut by 2 bases and J by 7 bases, with 14 bases left in between. Germline loops: CDR1 ENHRY, CDR2 SYGVKD. The CDR3 has 15 amino acids. The CDR3 DNA reads TGTGCCATCAGTGAGGTGGCGGGGGCGGTCGGGGAGCTGTTTTTT. The encoded protein is CAISEVAGAVGELFF.

The chain joins TRBV18 to TRBJ1-1, with 7 bases aligning to TRBD1. The CDR3 is 11 amino acids. Germline CDR1 reads KGHSH; CDR2 reads LQKENI. J was trimmed by 4 bases and V by 8 bases; bases with no gene match: 1. The CDR3 sequence is CASRTGTEAFF. The CDR3 region has the DNA TGTGCCAGCCGGACAGGCACTGAAGCTTTCTTT.

To note about this clone: The same CDR3 is also encoded by other DNA sequences in this sample. This chain joins TRBV27 and TRBJ1-5; D unresolved. Trimming left V 2 bases short and J 2 bases short, with 7 bases between. The germline gives CDR1 MNHEY, CDR2 SMNVEV (reference sequence). The CDR3 has 14 amino acids. This chain's CDR3 is CASSLQGGNQPQHF. In DNA, the CDR3 is TGTGCCAGCAGTTTACAAGGAGGCAATCAGCCCCAGCATTTT.

This clone appeared a single time. In DNA, the CDR3 is TGCGCCAGCGCGCTAAGAGTAAACAATGAGCAGTTCTTC. It yields the protein CASALRVNNEQFF. V is TRBV5-1 and J is TRBJ2-1; D gene uncertain. The length of the CDR3 is 13 residues. In germline, CDR1 is SGHRS, CDR2 YFSETQ. Trimming shortened V by 7 bases and J by 5 bases, and 13 bases separated the two germline ends.

The chain employs TRBV5-1 and TRBJ2-7; D unresolved. The V end was cut by 1 base, the J end by 0 bases, with 8 bases between. Per germline, CDR1 SGHRS and CDR2 YFSETQ. CDR3 length equals 14 residues. The CDR3 DNA reads as TGCGCCAGCAGCTTGAGCGTACCCTCCTACGAGCAGTACTTC. Translated, it gives CASSLSVPSYEQYF.

The chain has TRBV27 and TRBJ1-1; 7 bases are a match to TRBD1. The CDR3 extends over 13 amino acids. CDR1 and CDR2 (germline): MNHEY, SMNVEV (reference sequence). The V gene end was trimmed by 6 bases and the J gene end by 6 bases; junction bases not matched to a gene: 7. CDR3 sequence (DNA): TGTGCCAGCAGGCAAACAGGGGTCCCTGAAGCTTTCTTT. It codes for CASRQTGVPEAFF.

The J gene is TRBJ1-3, the V gene TRBV4-1; no clear D. The CDR3 length is 11 residues. V lost 0 bases to trimming and J lost 14 bases, with 8 bases between them. The germline V gene encodes CDR1 MGHRA and CDR2 YSYEKL. CDR3 residues: CASSQDASLYF. Here the CDR3 DNA reads TGCGCCAGCAGCCAAGATGCGTCCCTATATTTT.

This sequence joins TRBV14 and TRBJ2-1; 9 positions match TRBD2. The J segment lost 9 bases and the V segment lost 0 bases, leaving 9 bases of the junction unmatched. Germline CDR1 SGHDN, CDR2 FVKESK. This CDR3 is built from 16 residues. The CDR3 protein is CASSQDWGTSLPEQFF. CDR3 in DNA: TGTGCCAGCAGCCAAGATTGGGGGACTAGCCTCCCTGAGCAGTTCTTC.

The chain is built from TRBV3-1 (or the pseudogene TRBV3-2) and TRBJ1-6; 7 nucleotides match TRBD1. The CDR3 loop spans 17 amino acids. Unmatched junction bases numbered 6, after V lost 4 bases and J lost 0 bases. Germline values: CDR1 LGHDT, CDR2 YNNKEL (reference sequence). This CDR3 reads CASSPGQESSYNSPLHF. The CDR3 nucleotides are TGTGCCAGCAGCCCAGGACAGGAGAGCTCCTATAATTCACCCCTCCACTTT.

This chain joins TRBV7-9 and TRBJ1-6; possibly TRBD1 for D (6 bases). This CDR3 is 15 amino acids long. The germline CDR1 and CDR2 sequences are SEHNR and FQNEAQ (reference sequence). The ends were cut back, 5 bases at V and 9 bases at J, with 17 bases in the middle. The CDR3, as DNA: TGTGCCAGCAGCCCGGACAGAGCACTAAGTTCACCCCTCCACTTT. As protein: CASSPDRALSSPLHF.

CDR3 coding DNA: TGTGCCAGCAGCCCTACCCACTATAATTCACCCCTCCACTTT. Protein: CASSPTHYNSPLHF. This sequence joins TRBV27 and TRBJ1-6; D not certain. The CDR3 has 14 residues. Trimming left V 6 bases short and J 3 bases short, with 9 bases between. Germline CDR1 MNHEY, CDR2 SMNVEV (reference sequence).

The chain employs TRBV2 and TRBJ1-4, with TRBD1 identical over 9 bases. V gave up 7 bases and J gave up 2 bases; unmatched junction bases: 11. The germline V gene has CDR1 SNHLY and CDR2 FYNNEI. This CDR3 has 17 residues. In DNA, the CDR3 is TGTGCCAGCAAAAAGGGGACAGGGTTTAGGACTAATGAAAAACTGTTTTTT. Translating it yields CASKKGTGFRTNEKLFF.

Of note for this clone: The sample holds other DNA sequences that translate to the same CDR3. The chain carries TRBV16 and TRBJ1-4; D gene uncertain. Between the trimmed V and J ends, which lost 1 base and 2 bases, there was a span of 8 bases. This CDR3 comprises 15 residues. CDR1 is KGHSY, CDR2 FQNENV, per germline. CDR3 in DNA: TGTGCCAGCAGCCAATTTGCAGGCACTAATGAAAAACTGTTTTTT. Protein: CASSQFAGTNEKLFF.

The chain's CDR3 is CASRSGQVQETQYF. The CDR3 bases are TGTGCCAGCAGATCCGGACAGGTCCAAGAGACCCAGTACTTC. This rearrangement joins TRBV5-4 to TRBJ2-5, with 7 positions matching TRBD1. Germline CDR1 SGHNT, CDR2 YYREEE (reference sequence). With 5 bases clipped from V and 1 base from J, the junction kept 5 bases outside the gene matches. The CDR3 is made up of 14 amino acids. Full variable domain (outside the CDR3, taken from reference TRBV5-4 and TRBJ2-5): ETGVTQSPTHLIKTRGQQVTLRCSSQSGHNTVSWYQQALGQGPQFIFQYYREEENGRGNFPPRFSGLQFPNYSSELNVNALELDDSALYLCASRSGQVQETQYFGPGTRLLVL.

This chain connects TRBV6-1 to TRBJ1-2; 10 bases match TRBD1. With V trimmed by 0 bases and J by 8 bases, 9 bases remained unmatched. The germline gives CDR1 MNHNS, CDR2 SASEGT. The CDR3 is made up of 16 amino acids. CDR3 in DNA: TGTGCCAGCAGTGAAGCGCTACGGGACAGGGGTTTCGGCTACACCTTC. Translated, it gives CASSEALRDRGFGYTF.

The chain couples TRBV29-1 to TRBJ1-1; D is uncertain. This CDR3 spans 13 amino acids. V gave up 3 bases and J gave up 6 bases, with 14 bases separating them. Germline V gene sequence: CDR1 SQVTM, CDR2 ANQGSEA. CDR3 region: CSVERKISAEAFF. CDR3 bases: TGCAGCGTTGAGAGGAAGATCAGCGCTGAAGCTTTCTTT.

This rearrangement joins TRBV5-8 to TRBJ1-1; D unresolved. Germline V gives CDR1 SGHTS, CDR2 YDEGEE. This CDR3 has 13 residues. Deletions cut 1 base from V and 3 bases from J, with 7 bases between. CDR3 DNA sequence: TGTGCCAGCAGCTTGATGAGAGACACTGAAGCTTTCTTT. Protein product: CASSLMRDTEAFF.

The V and J genes are TRBV12-3 or TRBV12-4 and TRBJ2-3; TRBD1 might be the D (6 bases). The CDR3 is 13 amino acids. The V end lost 6 bases, the J end lost 9 bases, and 16 bases lay between the germline ends. The chain's CDR3 is CASSPRGSNTQYF. In DNA form, the CDR3 reads TGTGCCAGCAGCCCAAGGGGGAGTAACACGCAGTATTTT.

The chain is built from TRBV5-3 and TRBJ2-1; TRBD2 agrees at 7 bases. TRBV5-3 counts as an open reading frame of uncertain function. This CDR3 is 16 amino acids long. The V segment lost 1 base and the J segment 8 bases; nucleotides outside the gene matches: 12. CDR3 coding DNA: TGTGCCAGAAGCTTGTATCCAGCGGGGAAAGGCGATGAGCAGTTCTTC. It specifies CARSLYPAGKGDEQFF.

The chain uses TRBV29-1 and TRBJ1-2; perhaps TRBD1 as D (5 bases). CDR1 SQVTM and CDR2 ANQGSEA come from the germline V gene. This CDR3 region has 13 residues. The V end was cut by 4 bases, the J end by 6 bases, with 15 bases between. This CDR3 is CSVGRGKSNGYTF. DNA of the CDR3: TGCAGCGTTGGTCGGGGGAAGTCAAATGGCTACACCTTC.

The chain recombines TRBV5-4 with TRBJ1-1; no firm D call. Trimming took 2 bases from V and 2 from J, leaving 13 bases between them. CDR1 is SGHNT and CDR2 is YYREEE in the germline V gene (reference sequence). The CDR3 contains 15 residues. The CDR3 DNA follows: TGTGCCAGCAGCTTACGGTGGAGGGAAAACACTGAAGCTTTCTTT. Translated, it gives CASSLRWRENTEAFF.